Each of the 25 T cell receptor beta chains below was sequenced from the same sample in a study of blood T cell repertoires in COVID-19. Sequencing used immunoSEQ multiplex PCR; TCRdb keeps in-frame clones, though not all of them. Here the sample spans roughly 180,000 clones, roughly 82% being singletons. Sequenced material: PBMCs or T cells enriched from blood (not recorded which). All receptors come from a man between 50 and 59 years old who had recovered from COVID-19.

The chain has TRBV29-1 and TRBJ1-2; 9 bases map to TRBD1. Germline-derived CDR1 and CDR2 are SQVTM and ANQGSEA. The CDR3 sequence is 13 residues long. With V trimmed by 6 bases and J by 7 bases, 9 bases remained unmatched. The CDR3 nucleotides are TGCAGCGTGCGCTCCGGGACAGGGACTGGCTACACCTTC. Its translation: CSVRSGTGTGYTF.

The chain couples TRBV6-2 or TRBV6-3 to TRBJ2-1, with 7 bases aligning to TRBD2. Unmatched junction bases numbered 9, after V lost 6 bases and J lost 4 bases. The CDR3 consists of 15 residues. CDR1 is MNHEY, CDR2 SVGEGT, per germline. The CDR3 nucleotides read TGTGCCAGCAGCCCTAGCGGTGGAGGGTACAATGAGCAGTTCTTC. As protein: CASSPSGGGYNEQFF.

V gene TRBV3-1 (or the pseudogene TRBV3-2) combines with J gene TRBJ1-4, with 10 bases lining up with TRBD1. The CDR3 covers 16 residues. From germline, CDR1 is LGHDT and CDR2 YNNKEL (reference sequence). The junction had 4 bases not matched to a gene; V was cut back by 1 base and J by 5 bases. CDR3 DNA: TGTGCCAGCAGCCAAGGACAGGGGGCTAGGAATGAAAAACTGTTTTTT. Translating it yields CASSQGQGARNEKLFF.

V gene TRBV13 combines with J gene TRBJ2-4; 7 bases are a match to TRBD1. V lost 5 bases to trimming and J lost 5 bases; unmatched junction nucleotides: 3. CDR1 and CDR2 (germline): PRHDT, FYEKMQ (reference sequence). This CDR3 spans 13 amino acids. CDR3 residues: CASSRDSENIQYF. The CDR3 region has the DNA TGTGCCAGCAGCCGGGACAGTGAAAACATTCAGTACTTC. The whole variable domain, remainder taken from reference TRBV13 and TRBJ2-4, is AAGVIQSPRHLIKEKRETATLKCYPIPRHDTVYWYQQGPGQDPQFLISFYEKMQSDKGSIPDRFSAQQFSDYHSELNMSSLELGDSALYFCASSRDSENIQYFGAGTRLSVL.

CDR3 DNA sequence: TGTGCCTGGAGTCCCGACAAGAACTATGGCTACACCTTC. This translates into CAWSPDKNYGYTF. The chain joins TRBV30 to TRBJ1-2; D is uncertain. V lost 2 bases, J lost 2 bases, and 9 bases lay in between. Germline assignment: CDR1 GTSNPN and CDR2 SVGIG (reference sequence). The CDR3 runs to 13 residues.

The chain combines TRBV5-1 with TRBJ2-2, with TRBD2 identical over 7 bases. This CDR3 contains 14 residues. Germline V CDR1 and CDR2: SGHRS, YFSETQ. With 5 bases clipped from V and 7 bases from J, the junction kept 8 bases outside the gene matches. The CDR3 reads CASRVAGVGGELFF. The DNA for the CDR3 is TGCGCCAGCAGAGTTGCGGGGGTTGGCGGGGAGCTGTTTTTT. The whole variable domain, filled in from reference TRBV5-1 and TRBJ2-2, reads KAGVTQTPRYLIKTRGQQVTLSCSPISGHRSVSWYQQTPGQGLQFLFEYFSETQRNKGNFPGRFSGRQFSNSRSEMNVSTLELGDSALYLCASRVAGVGGELFFGEGSRLTVL.

This clone was observed a single time. The chain carries TRBV7-2 and TRBJ1-2; D is possibly TRBD1 (6 bases). CDR1 is SGHTA, CDR2 FQGNSA, per germline. V was trimmed by 1 base and J by 8 bases, leaving 11 bases between them. This CDR3 is 13 amino acids long. The chain's CDR3 is CASSLVQGHGYTF. The DNA of the CDR3 is TGTGCCAGCAGCTTAGTACAGGGCCACGGCTACACCTTC.

The gene calls are TRBV3-1 (or the pseudogene TRBV3-2) and TRBJ2-3; D is unclear. Trimming stripped 1 base from V and 7 bases from J, with 15 bases between. Germline CDR1 reads LGHDT; CDR2 reads YNNKEL (reference sequence). The CDR3 contains 15 residues. The CDR3, as DNA: TGTGCCAGCAGCCAAGGCCGAGCCATGAGCAATACGCAGTATTTT. This translates into CASSQGRAMSNTQYF.

The chain couples TRBV5-4 to TRBJ2-4; TRBD2 aligns across 12 bases. After removal of 1 base from V and 2 bases from J, the junction contained 10 bases not matched to a gene. Germline CDR1 is SGHNT and CDR2 is YYREEE (reference sequence). The CDR3 spans 19 residues. CDR3 DNA sequence: TGTGCCAGCAGCTTGAGGGCTAGCGGGAGGGGAGGGACCAAAAACATTCAGTACTTC. This encodes CASSLRASGRGGTKNIQYF.

This clone has a single count. The chain employs TRBV6-5 and TRBJ1-1; 11 bases are a match to TRBD1. The CDR3 totals 16 residues. J gave up 4 bases and V 0 bases, and 4 bases lay outside the gene matches. Germline V gene sequence: CDR1 MNHEY, CDR2 SVGAGI. CDR3: CASSYSMGTGGTEAFF. Written as DNA, the CDR3 is TGTGCCAGCAGTTACTCGATGGGGACAGGGGGCACTGAAGCTTTCTTT.

DNA for the CDR3: TGTGCCAGCAGCTCGGGTGTTGCGGAGCTCTCCTACGAGCAGTACTTC. Translation gives CASSSGVAELSYEQYF. This rearrangement joins TRBV5-4 to TRBJ2-7; D remains unclear. The CDR3 is 16 amino acids. The V gene's germline CDR1 is SGHNT and CDR2 YYREEE (reference sequence). With 3 bases removed from V and 0 bases from J, the gap between germline ends came to 16 bases. The full variable domain, in which reference TRBV5-4 and TRBJ2-7 provide the parts outside the CDR3, is ETGVTQSPTHLIKTRGQQVTLRCSSQSGHNTVSWYQQALGQGPQFIFQYYREEENGRGNFPPRFSGLQFPNYSSELNVNALELDDSALYLCASSSGVAELSYEQYFGPGTRLTVT.

The rearrangement links TRBV9 to TRBJ2-1, with TRBD2 matching 12 bases. This CDR3 is built from 18 residues. V lost 7 bases and J lost 0; bases outside the gene matches: 11. CDR1 is SGDLS, CDR2 YYNGEE, per germline. CDR3 sequence reads: CASGRTSGAFSSYNEQFF. Written as DNA, the CDR3 is TGTGCCAGCGGCAGGACTAGCGGGGCCTTTAGCTCCTACAATGAGCAGTTCTTC. Together with reference TRBV9 and TRBJ2-1, the CDR3 gives the full variable domain: DSGVTQTPKHLITATGQRVTLRCSPRSGDLSVYWYQQSLDQGLQFLIQYYNGEERAKGNILERFSAQQFPDLHSELNLSSLELGDSALYFCASGRTSGAFSSYNEQFFGPGTRLTVL.

V gene TRBV6-6 combines with J gene TRBJ1-3; possible D gene TRBD1, 5 bases. Germline lookup yields CDR1 MNHNY and CDR2 SVGAGI (reference sequence). Trimming cost V 1 base and J 2 bases, with 9 bases left between them. The CDR3 is 15 residues long. The CDR3, as DNA: TGTGCCAGCAGTTACTTGGGAGGGGCTGGAAACACCATATATTTT. This gives the protein CASSYLGGAGNTIYF.

The CDR3 is CASKPRGNMNTEAFF. For the CDR3, the DNA is TGTGCCAGTAAACCCAGGGGAAATATGAACACTGAAGCTTTCTTT. The genes are TRBV19 and TRBJ1-1; D may be TRBD1 (6 bases). The germline gives CDR1 LNHDA, CDR2 SQIVND (reference sequence). The V gene lost 7 bases and the J gene lost 0 bases, with 15 bases spanning the gap. This CDR3 region has 15 residues.

The V gene is TRBV10-2, the J gene TRBJ1-6, with TRBD1 identical over 7 bases. V lost 6 bases, J lost 2 bases, and 4 bases stayed unmatched. CDR1 WSHSY and CDR2 SAAADI come from the germline V gene. This CDR3 comprises 15 residues. The CDR3 DNA is TGCGCCAGCAGGGCCGGGACAGCCTATAATTCACCCCTCCACTTT. Its protein product is CASRAGTAYNSPLHF.

The chain employs TRBV27 and TRBJ2-2; TRBD1 matches 9 bases. Germline CDR1 and CDR2: MNHEY and SMNVEV (reference sequence). Trimming at V came to 6 bases and at J to 5 bases, leaving 10 bases not matched to a gene. This CDR3 has 16 residues. The CDR3, as DNA: TGTGCCAGCAGGCCGCTTAACAGGGGGCAAACCGGGGAGCTGTTTTTT. Protein sequence: CASRPLNRGQTGELFF.

Here the CDR3 DNA reads TGTGCCAGCAGTTCACTCCTGCGAGGGACAGGAAAAAACATTCAGTACTTC. Residues: CASSSLLRGTGKNIQYF. The rearrangement links TRBV28 to TRBJ2-4; 8 positions match TRBD1. The germline gives CDR1 MDHEN, CDR2 SYDVKM. With 4 bases clipped from V and 4 bases from J, the junction kept 12 bases outside the gene matches. This CDR3 spans 17 amino acids.

This chain joins TRBV28 and TRBJ2-7; maybe TRBD2 (5 bases). This CDR3 has 17 residues. Germline V CDR1 and CDR2: MDHEN, SYDVKM. Trimming removed 3 bases from V and 7 bases from J, with 25 bases in between. The CDR3 region has the DNA TGTGCCAGCAGTTTTTCAGCGGAGCGGAGCCCTTTTTTTGAGCAGTACTTC. It yields the protein CASSFSAERSPFFEQYF. Supplemented by reference TRBV28 and TRBJ2-7, the full variable domain reads DVKVTQSSRYLVKRTGEKVFLECVQDMDHENMFWYRQDPGLGLRLIYFSYDVKMKEKGDIPEGYSVSREKKERFSLILESASTNQTSMYLCASSFSAERSPFFEQYFGPGTRLTVT.

J is TRBJ1-1 and V is TRBV28; 9 nucleotides align to TRBD1. The junction had 8 bases not matched to a gene; V was cut back by 3 bases and J by 3 bases. The CDR3 runs 16 residues. CDR1 is MDHEN and CDR2 is SYDVKM in the germline V gene. The CDR3, as DNA: TGTGCCAGCAGTTTGATGTTTGGGACAGGGCACACTGAAGCTTTCTTT. Translating gives CASSLMFGTGHTEAFF.

There are a few counts of this clone. The chain recombines TRBV9 with TRBJ1-2; the D is unclear. V was clipped by 0 bases and J by 3 bases, with 12 bases between them. Per the germline V gene, CDR1 is SGDLS and CDR2 is YYNGEE. The CDR3 extends over 15 amino acids. CDR3 loop: CASSVAARRDYGYTF. CDR3 sequence (DNA): TGTGCCAGCAGCGTAGCTGCGCGTCGGGACTATGGCTACACCTTC.

V usage is TRBV2 and J usage is TRBJ2-2, with TRBD1 matching over 8 bases. Germline trimming cut 7 bases from V and 1 base from J; bases unmatched to any gene: 8. From germline, CDR1 is SNHLY and CDR2 FYNNEI. The CDR3 has 16 amino acids. CDR3 bases: TGTGCCAGCACCTCGGACAGGGCACAGAACACCGGGGAGCTGTTTTTT. Its translation is CASTSDRAQNTGELFF.

CDR3 region: CASSGLDRVKGYEQYF. CDR3 DNA sequence: TGTGCCAGCAGTGGGTTAGACAGGGTAAAAGGCTACGAGCAGTACTTC. This chain links TRBV27 with TRBJ2-7; 7 bases fit TRBD1. This CDR3 is 16 amino acids long. Trimming cost V 5 bases and J 3 bases; bases outside gene matches: 13. Germline assignment: CDR1 MNHEY and CDR2 SMNVEV (reference sequence).

The CDR3, as DNA: TGCGCCAGCAGCCCGGGACAGACAAACATTCAGTACTTC. As protein: CASSPGQTNIQYF. The V call is TRBV10-1, the J call TRBJ2-4; 7 positions agree with TRBD1. Trimming removed 6 bases from V and 6 bases from J; junction bases left unmatched: 5. The CDR3 runs 13 residues. The germline gives CDR1 WNHNN, CDR2 SYGVQD (reference sequence).

The sample holds one count of this clone. The V and J genes are TRBV11-2 and TRBJ1-2, with D unclear. The CDR3 loop spans 12 amino acids. Deletions cut 0 bases from V and 7 bases from J, with 6 bases between. Germline V lookup: CDR1 SGHAT, CDR2 FQNNGV. Here the CDR3 reads CASSLDRLGYTF. CDR3 DNA sequence: TGTGCCAGCAGCTTAGATCGTCTTGGCTACACCTTC.

The chain links TRBV5-6 to TRBJ1-6; D unresolved. CDR3 size: 16 residues. Trimming took off 4 bases at V and 0 bases at J, with 11 bases between the two ends. CDR1 and CDR2 from the germline V gene are SGHDT and YYEEEE. This chain's CDR3 is CASSGRGDSYNSPLHF. As DNA, the CDR3 is TGTGCCAGCAGCGGCCGGGGAGACTCCTATAATTCACCCCTCCACTTT.